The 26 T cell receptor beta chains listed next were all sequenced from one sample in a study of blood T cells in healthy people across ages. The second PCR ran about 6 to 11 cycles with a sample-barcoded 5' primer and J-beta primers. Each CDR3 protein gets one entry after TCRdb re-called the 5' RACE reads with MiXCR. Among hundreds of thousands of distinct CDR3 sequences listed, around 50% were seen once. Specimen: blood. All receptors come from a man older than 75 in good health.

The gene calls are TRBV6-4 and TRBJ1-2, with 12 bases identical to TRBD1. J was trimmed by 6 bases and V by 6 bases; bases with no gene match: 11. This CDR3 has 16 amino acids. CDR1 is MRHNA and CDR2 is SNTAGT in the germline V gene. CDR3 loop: CASRNSGTGGADGYTF. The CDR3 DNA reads TGTGCCAGCAGAAATTCCGGGACAGGGGGCGCAGATGGCTACACCTTC.

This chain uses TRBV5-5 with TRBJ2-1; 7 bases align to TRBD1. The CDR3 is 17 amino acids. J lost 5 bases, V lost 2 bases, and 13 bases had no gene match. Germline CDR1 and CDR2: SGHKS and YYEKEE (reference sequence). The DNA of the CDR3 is TGTGCCAGCAGCTTAAAGGGGGCCGGTTCCTCAAACAATGAGCAGTTCTTC. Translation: CASSLKGAGSSNNEQFF.

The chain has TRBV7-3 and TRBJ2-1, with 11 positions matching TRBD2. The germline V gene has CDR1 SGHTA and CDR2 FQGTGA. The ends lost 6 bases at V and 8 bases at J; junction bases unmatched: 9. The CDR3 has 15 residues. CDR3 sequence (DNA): TGTGCCAGCAGGCGTACTAGCGGGAGTACACATGAGCAGTTCTTC. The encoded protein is CASRRTSGSTHEQFF.

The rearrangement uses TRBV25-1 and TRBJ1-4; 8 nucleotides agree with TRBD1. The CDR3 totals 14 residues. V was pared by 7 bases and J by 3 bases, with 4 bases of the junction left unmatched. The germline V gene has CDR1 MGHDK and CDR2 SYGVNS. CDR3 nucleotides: TGTGCCAGCATCGACAGGGGAGCTAATGAAAAACTGTTTTTT. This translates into CASIDRGANEKLFF.

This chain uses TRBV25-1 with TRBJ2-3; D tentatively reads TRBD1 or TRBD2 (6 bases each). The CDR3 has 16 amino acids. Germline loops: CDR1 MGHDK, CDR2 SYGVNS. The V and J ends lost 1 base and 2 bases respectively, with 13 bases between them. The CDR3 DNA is TGTGCCAGCAGTGAATCGGGGGCCGGGGTCACAGATACGCAGTATTTT. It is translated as CASSESGAGVTDTQYF. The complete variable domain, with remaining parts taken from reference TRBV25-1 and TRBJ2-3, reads EADIYQTPRYLVIGTGKKITLECSQTMGHDKMYWYQQDPGMELHLIHYSYGVNSTEKGDLSSESTVSRIRTEHFPLTLESARPSHTSQYLCASSESGAGVTDTQYFGPGTRLTVL.

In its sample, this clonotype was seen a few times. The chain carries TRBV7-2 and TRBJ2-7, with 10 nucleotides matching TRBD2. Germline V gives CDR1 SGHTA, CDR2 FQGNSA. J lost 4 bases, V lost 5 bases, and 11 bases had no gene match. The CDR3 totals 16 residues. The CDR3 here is CASSKTGTSAKYEQYF. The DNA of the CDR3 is TGTGCCAGCAGCAAAACCGGGACTAGCGCCAAGTACGAGCAGTACTTC.

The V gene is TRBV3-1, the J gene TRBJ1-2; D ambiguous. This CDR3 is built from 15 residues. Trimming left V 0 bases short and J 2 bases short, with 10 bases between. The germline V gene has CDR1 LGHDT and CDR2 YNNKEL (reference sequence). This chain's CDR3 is CASSQDQAGNYGYTF. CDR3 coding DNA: TGTGCCAGCAGCCAAGACCAGGCGGGGAACTATGGCTACACCTTC.

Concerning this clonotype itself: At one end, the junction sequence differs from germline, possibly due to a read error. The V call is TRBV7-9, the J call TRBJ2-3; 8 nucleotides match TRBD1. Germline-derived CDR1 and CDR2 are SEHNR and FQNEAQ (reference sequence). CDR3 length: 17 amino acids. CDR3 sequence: CAGRADRGNTGTDTQYF. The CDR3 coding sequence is TGTGCCGGCAGAGCCGACAGGGGTAATACGGGGACAGATACGCAGTATTTT. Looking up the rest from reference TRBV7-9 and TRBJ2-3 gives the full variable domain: DTGVSQNPRHKITKRGQNVTFRCDPISEHNRLYWYRQTLGQGPEFLTYFQNEAQLEKSRLLSDRFSAERPKGSFSTLEIQRTEQGDSAMYLCAGRADRGNTGTDTQYFGPGTRLTVL.

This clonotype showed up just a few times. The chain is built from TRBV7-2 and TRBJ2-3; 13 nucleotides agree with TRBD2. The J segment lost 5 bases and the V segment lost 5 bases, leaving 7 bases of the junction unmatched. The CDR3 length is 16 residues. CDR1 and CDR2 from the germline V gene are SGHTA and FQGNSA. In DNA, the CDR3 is TGTGCCAGCAGCAGCGGACTAGCGGGAGAGGAAGATACGCAGTATTTT. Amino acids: CASSSGLAGEEDTQYF.

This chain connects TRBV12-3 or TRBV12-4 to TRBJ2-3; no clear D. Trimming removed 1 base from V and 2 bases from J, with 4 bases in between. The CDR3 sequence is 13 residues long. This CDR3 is CASSLEITDTQYF. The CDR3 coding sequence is TGTGCCAGCAGTTTAGAGATCACAGATACGCAGTATTTT.

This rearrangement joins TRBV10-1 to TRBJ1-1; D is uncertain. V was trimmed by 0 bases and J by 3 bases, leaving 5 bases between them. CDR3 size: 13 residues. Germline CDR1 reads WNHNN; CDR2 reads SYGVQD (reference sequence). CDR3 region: CASSESRYTEAFF. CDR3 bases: TGCGCCAGCAGTGAGTCGCGGTACACTGAAGCTTTCTTT.

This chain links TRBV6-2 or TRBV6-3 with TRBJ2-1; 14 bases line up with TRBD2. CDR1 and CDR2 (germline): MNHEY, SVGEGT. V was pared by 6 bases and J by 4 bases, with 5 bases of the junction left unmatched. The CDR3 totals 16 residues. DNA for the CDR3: TGTGCCAGCAGGGATGGGACTAGCGGGGGATACAATGAGCAGTTCTTC. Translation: CASRDGTSGGYNEQFF.

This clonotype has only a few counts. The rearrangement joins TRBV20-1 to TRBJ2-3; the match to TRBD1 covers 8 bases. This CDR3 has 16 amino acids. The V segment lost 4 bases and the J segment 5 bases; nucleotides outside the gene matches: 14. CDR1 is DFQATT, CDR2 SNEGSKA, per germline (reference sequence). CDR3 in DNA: TGCAGTGCTACTACTCCAGGGGGCGCTTTTGAAGATACGCAGTATTTT. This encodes CSATTPGGAFEDTQYF.

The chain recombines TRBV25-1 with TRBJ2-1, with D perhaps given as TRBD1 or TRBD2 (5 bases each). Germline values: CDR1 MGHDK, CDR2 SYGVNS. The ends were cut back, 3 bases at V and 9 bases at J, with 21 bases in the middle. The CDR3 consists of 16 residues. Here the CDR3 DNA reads TGTGCCAGCAGTGAGGGGACGGCTATGGTTATCGGTGAGCAGTTCTTC. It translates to CASSEGTAMVIGEQFF.

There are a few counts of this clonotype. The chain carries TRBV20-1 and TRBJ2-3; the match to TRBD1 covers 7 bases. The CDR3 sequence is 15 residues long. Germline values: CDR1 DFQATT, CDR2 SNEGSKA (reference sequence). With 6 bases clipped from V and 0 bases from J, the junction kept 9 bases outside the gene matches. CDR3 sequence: CSAPAWTGSTDTQYF. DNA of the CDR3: TGCAGTGCCCCCGCCTGGACAGGCAGCACAGATACGCAGTATTTT.

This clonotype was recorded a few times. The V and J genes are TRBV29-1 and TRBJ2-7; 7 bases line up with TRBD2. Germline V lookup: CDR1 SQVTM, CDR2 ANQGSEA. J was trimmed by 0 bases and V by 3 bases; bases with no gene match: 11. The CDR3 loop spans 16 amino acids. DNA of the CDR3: TGCAGCGTTGAGCGGGCTCTAGCGGAGCTCTCCTACGAGCAGTACTTC. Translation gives CSVERALAELSYEQYF.

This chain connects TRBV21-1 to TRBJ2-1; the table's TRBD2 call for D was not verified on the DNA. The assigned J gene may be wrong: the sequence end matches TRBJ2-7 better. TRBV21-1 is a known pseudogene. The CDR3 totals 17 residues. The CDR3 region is CASSKKGLAGGPHEQYF. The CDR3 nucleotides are TGTGCCAGCAGCAAAAAAGGCTTAGCGGGAGGGCCTCATGAGCAGTACTTC.

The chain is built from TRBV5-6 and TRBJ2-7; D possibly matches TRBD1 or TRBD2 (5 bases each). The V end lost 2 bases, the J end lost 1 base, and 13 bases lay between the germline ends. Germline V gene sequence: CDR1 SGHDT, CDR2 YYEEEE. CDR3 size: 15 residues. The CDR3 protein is CASSLQWGLSYEQYF. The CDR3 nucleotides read TGTGCCAGCAGCTTACAGTGGGGGTTGTCCTACGAGCAGTACTTC.

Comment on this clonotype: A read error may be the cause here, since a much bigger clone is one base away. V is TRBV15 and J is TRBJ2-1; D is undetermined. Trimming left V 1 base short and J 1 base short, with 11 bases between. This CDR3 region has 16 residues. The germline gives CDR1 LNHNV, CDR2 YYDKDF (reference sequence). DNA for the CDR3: TGTGCCACCAGCAGAGGGGTGGTATTTTCCTACAATGAGCAGTTCTTC. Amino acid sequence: CATSRGVVFSYNEQFF. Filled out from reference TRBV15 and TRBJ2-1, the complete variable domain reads DAMVIQNPRYQVTQFGKPVTLSCSQTLNHNVMYWYQQKSSQAPKLLFHYYDKDFNNEADTPDNFQSRRPNTSFCFLDIRSPGLGDTAMYLCATSRGVVFSYNEQFFGPGTRLTVL.

This chain's CDR3 is CASSTGRNEQYF. CDR3 sequence (DNA): TGCGCCAGCAGCACAGGTCGGAACGAGCAGTACTTC. The gene calls are TRBV5-1 and TRBJ2-7, with a weak D call TRBD1 (5 bases). CDR3 length: 12 amino acids. The germline V and J ends were trimmed by 4 bases and 5 bases, with 10 bases remaining between them. CDR1 and CDR2 (germline): SGHRS, YFSETQ.

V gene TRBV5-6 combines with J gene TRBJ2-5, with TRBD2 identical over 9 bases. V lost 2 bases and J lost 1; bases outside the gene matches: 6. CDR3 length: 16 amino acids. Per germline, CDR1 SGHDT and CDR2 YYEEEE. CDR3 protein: CASSFLAGDVQETQYF. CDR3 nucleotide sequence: TGTGCCAGCAGCTTCTTAGCGGGAGATGTCCAAGAGACCCAGTACTTC.

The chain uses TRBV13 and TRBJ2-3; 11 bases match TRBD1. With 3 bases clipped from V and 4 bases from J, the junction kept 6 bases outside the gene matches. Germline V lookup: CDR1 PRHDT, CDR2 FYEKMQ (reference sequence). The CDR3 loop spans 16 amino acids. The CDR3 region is CASSFRGQGGPDTQYF. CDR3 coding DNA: TGTGCCAGCAGCTTCAGGGGACAGGGGGGGCCAGATACGCAGTATTTT.

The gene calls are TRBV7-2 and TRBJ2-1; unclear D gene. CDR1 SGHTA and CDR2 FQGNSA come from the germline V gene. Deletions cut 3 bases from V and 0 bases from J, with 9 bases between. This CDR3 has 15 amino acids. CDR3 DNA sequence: TGTGCCAGCAGCTTCCCCCAGAGCTCCTACAATGAGCAGTTCTTC. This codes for CASSFPQSSYNEQFF. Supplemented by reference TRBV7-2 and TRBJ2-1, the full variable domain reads GAGVSQSPSNKVTEKGKDVELRCDPISGHTALYWYRQSLGQGLEFLIYFQGNSAPDKSGLPSDRFSAERTGGSVSTLTIQRTQQEDSAVYLCASSFPQSSYNEQFFGPGTRLTVL.

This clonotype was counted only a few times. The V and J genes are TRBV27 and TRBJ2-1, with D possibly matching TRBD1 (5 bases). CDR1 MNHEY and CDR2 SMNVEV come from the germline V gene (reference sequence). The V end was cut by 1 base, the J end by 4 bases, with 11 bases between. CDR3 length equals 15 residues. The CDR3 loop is CASSLWQGAYNEQFF. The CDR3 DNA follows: TGTGCCAGCAGTTTATGGCAGGGCGCGTACAATGAGCAGTTCTTC.

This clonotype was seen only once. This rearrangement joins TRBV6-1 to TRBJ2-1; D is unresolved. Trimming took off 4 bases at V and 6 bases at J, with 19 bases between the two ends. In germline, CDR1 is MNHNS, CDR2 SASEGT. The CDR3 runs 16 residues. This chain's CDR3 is CASSGAKTPSGNEQFF. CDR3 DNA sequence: TGTGCCAGCAGTGGGGCCAAGACCCCAAGTGGCAATGAGCAGTTCTTC.

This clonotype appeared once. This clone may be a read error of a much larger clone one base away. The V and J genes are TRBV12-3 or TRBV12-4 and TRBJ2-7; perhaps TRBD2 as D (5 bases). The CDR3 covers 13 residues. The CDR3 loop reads CASQRAITYGQYF. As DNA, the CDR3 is TGTGCCAGTCAGAGGGCCATAACCTACGGGCAGTACTTC.